What follows are 24 T cell receptor beta chains derived from one specimen sequenced in a study of blood T cell repertoires in COVID-19. The repertoire was sequenced with immunoSEQ multiplex PCR; TCRdb's copy has only in-frame clones and lacks some. This repertoire shows under 400,000 clones, about 87% found once; its top ten account for under 2%. Sequences were obtained from peripheral blood. The receptors derive from a young woman with COVID-19, enrolled during active disease.

This clone was counted between two and nine times. The J gene is TRBJ2-1, the V gene TRBV7-2; 9 bases fit TRBD2. Germline CDR1 and CDR2: SGHTA and FQGNSA. Trimming at V came to 6 bases and at J to 6 bases, leaving 6 bases not matched to a gene. This CDR3 region has 14 residues. CDR3 region: CASRSGLAFNEQFF. CDR3 sequence (DNA): TGTGCCAGCAGATCGGGACTAGCTTTCAATGAGCAGTTCTTC. Together with reference TRBV7-2 and TRBJ2-1, the CDR3 gives the full variable domain: GAGVSQSPSNKVTEKGKDVELRCDPISGHTALYWYRQSLGQGLEFLIYFQGNSAPDKSGLPSDRFSAERTGGSVSTLTIQRTQQEDSAVYLCASRSGLAFNEQFFGPGTRLTVL.

The chain carries TRBV7-9 and TRBJ1-2; unclear D gene. This CDR3 comprises 13 residues. Trimming pared 3 bases from V and 1 base from J, leaving 6 bases between. Per the germline V gene, CDR1 is SEHNR and CDR2 is FQNEAQ (reference sequence). CDR3 sequence: CASSLNYNYGYTF. The CDR3 nucleotides read TGTGCCAGCAGCTTGAACTATAACTATGGCTACACCTTC.

The chain joins TRBV7-9 to TRBJ2-3; 9 bases are a match to TRBD2. The CDR3 is 18 residues long. Germline V gene sequence: CDR1 SEHNR, CDR2 FQNEAQ (reference sequence). The V and J ends lost 2 bases and 1 base, in that order; junction bases with no gene match: 10. Here the CDR3 DNA reads TGTGCCAGCAGCTTAACGAGGTCTAGCGGGGTCCGCACAGATACGCAGTATTTT. As protein: CASSLTRSSGVRTDTQYF. The entire variable domain, with the rest obtained from reference TRBV7-9 and TRBJ2-3, is as follows: DTGVSQNPRHKITKRGQNVTFRCDPISEHNRLYWYRQTLGQGPEFLTYFQNEAQLEKSRLLSDRFSAERPKGSFSTLEIQRTEQGDSAMYLCASSLTRSSGVRTDTQYFGPGTRLTVL.

The chain couples TRBV2 to TRBJ1-4; tentative D call: TRBD1 (6 bases). Trimming removed 4 bases at V and 0 bases at J, with 9 bases between. The CDR3 length is 15 residues. The germline gives CDR1 SNHLY, CDR2 FYNNEI. The CDR3 loop reads CASSGNRATNEKLFF. The CDR3 coding sequence is TGTGCCAGCAGTGGGAACAGGGCAACTAATGAAAAACTGTTTTTT. The full variable domain, its missing parts supplied by reference TRBV2 and TRBJ1-4, is EPEVTQTPSHQVTQMGQEVILRCVPISNHLYFYWYRQILGQKVEFLVSFYNNEISEKSEIFDDQFSVERPDGSNFTLKIRSTKLEDSAMYFCASSGNRATNEKLFFGSGTQLSVL.

The table lists this clone with a count of one. This chain links TRBV18 with TRBJ2-7; 8 bases line up with TRBD1. The CDR3 has 14 residues. The V gene end was trimmed by 5 bases and the J gene end by 1 base; junction bases not matched to a gene: 4. From germline, CDR1 is KGHSH and CDR2 LQKENI. The CDR3 reads CASSSGTGSYEQYV. The CDR3 coding sequence is TGTGCCAGCTCATCCGGGACAGGATCCTACGAGCAGTACGTC.

The chain is built from TRBV6-2 or TRBV6-3 and TRBJ2-7; 7 bases fit TRBD2. This CDR3 is 18 amino acids long. Trimming cost V 5 bases and J 2 bases; bases outside gene matches: 18. The germline V gene encodes CDR1 MNHEY and CDR2 SVGEGT. The CDR3 spells CASSLAAGGRRFTYEQYF. CDR3 DNA sequence: TGTGCCAGCAGTCTTGCCGCTGGCGGGAGACGATTCACCTACGAGCAGTACTTC.

This clone was observed a few times. The chain combines TRBV18 with TRBJ1-2; 7 nucleotides align to TRBD1. This CDR3 comprises 16 residues. The V and J ends lost 3 bases and 4 bases, in that order; junction bases with no gene match: 11. Germline V gene lookup returns CDR1 KGHSH and CDR2 LQKENI. For the CDR3, the DNA is TGTGCCAGCTCACCCCAGCGAGACAGGGTCGGCTATGGCTACACCTTC. Its translation: CASSPQRDRVGYGYTF.

This chain joins TRBV19 and TRBJ1-5, with 7 bases fitting TRBD1. J gave up 0 bases and V 1 base, and 6 bases lay outside the gene matches. The CDR3 extends over 17 amino acids. Germline V lookup: CDR1 LNHDA, CDR2 SQIVND (reference sequence). Here the CDR3 DNA reads TGTGCCAGTAGTATAGGACAGGGCGATAATAGCAATCAGCCCCAGCATTTT. This gives the protein CASSIGQGDNSNQPQHF.

The chain joins TRBV4-3 to TRBJ2-7, with 8 bases matching TRBD1. Trimming cost V 0 bases and J 4 bases; bases outside gene matches: 14. This CDR3 is built from 18 residues. The V gene's germline CDR1 is LGHNA and CDR2 YSLEER. The CDR3: CASSQELSWQGATYEQYF. The DNA for the CDR3 is TGCGCCAGCAGCCAAGAATTATCGTGGCAGGGGGCCACTTACGAGCAGTACTTC.

The V and J genes are TRBV19 and TRBJ2-1, with D perhaps TRBD2 (6 bases). Germline V gene sequence: CDR1 LNHDA, CDR2 SQIVND (reference sequence). V lost 3 bases, J lost 2 bases, and 14 bases lay in between. This CDR3 spans 16 amino acids. DNA of the CDR3: TGTGCCAGTAGTATCGGGACTTTTAGCGCCTACAATGAGCAGTTCTTC. Its translation is CASSIGTFSAYNEQFF.

This chain uses TRBV7-9 with TRBJ2-1, with TRBD2 matching over 12 bases. The V and J ends lost 5 bases and 6 bases, in that order; junction bases with no gene match: 8. Germline V gives CDR1 SEHNR, CDR2 FQNEAQ (reference sequence). CDR3 length: 16 residues. CDR3 loop: CASSPRTSGVFNEQFF. The DNA for the CDR3 is TGTGCCAGCAGCCCCCGGACTAGCGGGGTATTCAATGAGCAGTTCTTC.

The chain combines TRBV9 with TRBJ2-1, with D tentatively TRBD1 (5 bases). Germline V gives CDR1 SGDLS, CDR2 YYNGEE. The CDR3 loop spans 16 amino acids. V was cut by 1 base and J by 0 bases, with 11 bases left in between. This CDR3 reads CASSVHWGDSYNEQFF. In DNA, the CDR3 is TGTGCCAGCAGCGTACATTGGGGCGACTCCTACAATGAGCAGTTCTTC.

The J gene is TRBJ2-7, the V gene TRBV6-5; D is ambiguous. The CDR3 covers 13 residues. The germline V gene encodes CDR1 MNHEY and CDR2 SVGAGI. V shed 6 bases and J shed 3 bases, with 12 bases lying between them. CDR3 coding DNA: TGTGCCAGCAGCCGTGAGCCCTACTACGAGCAGTACTTC. This translates into CASSREPYYEQYF.

The V and J genes are TRBV29-1 and TRBJ2-3; TRBD2 agrees at 15 bases. The CDR3 covers 14 residues. J was trimmed by 3 bases and V by 8 bases; bases with no gene match: 3. Per germline, CDR1 SQVTM and CDR2 ANQGSEA. For the CDR3, the DNA is TGCAGCACCGGACTAGCGGGGGGGACAGATACGCAGTATTTT. This encodes CSTGLAGGTDTQYF.

The chain couples TRBV6-6 to TRBJ1-5; weak D call: TRBD1 (5 bases). The CDR3 sequence is 13 residues long. Germline CDR1 is MNHNY and CDR2 is SVGAGI (reference sequence). V lost 5 bases and J 2 bases, leaving 7 bases between the germline ends. In DNA form, the CDR3 reads TGTGCCAGCAGTAAGACAGGCAATCAGCCCCAGCATTTT. Protein product: CASSKTGNQPQHF.

This chain uses TRBV13 with TRBJ1-4, with D possibly being TRBD1 (5 bases). The CDR3 totals 17 residues. V lost 0 bases and J lost 5, with 16 bases in between. Per the germline V gene, CDR1 is PRHDT and CDR2 is FYEKMQ (reference sequence). The CDR3 is CASSLGGVRSPNEKLFF. Written as DNA, the CDR3 is TGTGCCAGCAGCTTAGGAGGGGTCAGAAGCCCAAATGAAAAACTGTTTTTT.

The V gene is TRBV7-2, the J gene TRBJ1-6; 11 bases are a match to TRBD1. Per the germline V gene, CDR1 is SGHTA and CDR2 is FQGNSA. V shed 1 base, J shed 6 bases, and the junction held 2 bases outside the gene matches. The CDR3 length is 16 residues. The DNA of the CDR3 is TGTGCCAGCAGCTTAGGGACAGGGGGCCGTAATTCACCCCTCCACTTT. Amino acid sequence: CASSLGTGGRNSPLHF. The full variable domain, its missing parts supplied by reference TRBV7-2 and TRBJ1-6, is GAGVSQSPSNKVTEKGKDVELRCDPISGHTALYWYRQSLGQGLEFLIYFQGNSAPDKSGLPSDRFSAERTGGSVSTLTIQRTQQEDSAVYLCASSLGTGGRNSPLHFGNGTRLTVT.

The CDR3 sequence: CASSYRGGNSPLHF. CDR3 bases: TGTGCCAGCAGTTACAGAGGCGGGAATTCACCCCTCCACTTT. The chain uses TRBV6-6 and TRBJ1-6; D is unresolved. Germline assignment: CDR1 MNHNY and CDR2 SVGAGI (reference sequence). The CDR3 loop spans 14 amino acids. The V and J ends lost 2 bases and 7 bases respectively, with 9 bases between them.

The V call is TRBV18, the J call TRBJ2-7; 8 positions agree with TRBD1. Per the germline V gene, CDR1 is KGHSH and CDR2 is LQKENI. CDR3 length: 14 amino acids. After removal of 4 bases from V and 3 bases from J, the junction contained 5 bases not matched to a gene. This CDR3 reads CASSLFGQGYEQYV. As DNA, the CDR3 is TGTGCCAGCTCACTGTTTGGACAGGGCTACGAGCAGTACGTC.

The gene calls are TRBV19 and TRBJ1-2; maybe TRBD1 (6 bases). Trimming took 7 bases from V and 2 from J, leaving 20 bases between them. CDR1 LNHDA and CDR2 SQIVND come from the germline V gene (reference sequence). The CDR3 is made up of 16 amino acids. CDR3 DNA sequence: TGTGCCAGTAACCCTCGACAGGTCCAATTCAACTATGGCTACACCTTC. As protein: CASNPRQVQFNYGYTF.

The V and J genes are TRBV28 and TRBJ1-5; 10 bases are shared with TRBD1. Per germline, CDR1 MDHEN and CDR2 SYDVKM. The CDR3 spans 16 residues. The V segment lost 5 bases and the J segment 4 bases; nucleotides outside the gene matches: 8. The CDR3 sequence: CASSTRGQGINQPQHF. CDR3 nucleotides: TGTGCCAGCAGTACCCGGGGACAGGGGATTAATCAGCCCCAGCATTTT. The full variable domain, in which reference TRBV28 and TRBJ1-5 provide the parts outside the CDR3, is DVKVTQSSRYLVKRTGEKVFLECVQDMDHENMFWYRQDPGLGLRLIYFSYDVKMKEKGDIPEGYSVSREKKERFSLILESASTNQTSMYLCASSTRGQGINQPQHFGDGTRLSIL.

The rearrangement uses TRBV29-1 and TRBJ1-1; D not resolved. The CDR3 consists of 13 residues. V lost 0 bases, J lost 5 bases, and 10 bases lay in between. Germline values: CDR1 SQVTM, CDR2 ANQGSEA. The CDR3 nucleotides read TGCAGCGTTGAAGAGGGCATAGGTACTGAAGCTTTCTTT. Protein product: CSVEEGIGTEAFF.

This clone showed up just a few times. The chain combines TRBV19 with TRBJ1-2; the D gene is possibly TRBD1 (5 bases). V gave up 1 base and J gave up 4 bases, with 10 bases separating them. There are 14 residues in the CDR3. Germline V CDR1 and CDR2: LNHDA, SQIVND (reference sequence). CDR3 in amino acids: CASSIGGGLYGYTF. CDR3 nucleotides: TGTGCCAGTAGTATAGGGGGCGGCCTCTATGGCTACACCTTC.

V usage is TRBV12-5 and J usage is TRBJ2-1, with 7 bases that match TRBD2. The germline V gene encodes CDR1 LGHNT and CDR2 FRNRAP. There are 14 residues in the CDR3. The junction had 8 bases not matched to a gene; V was cut back by 3 bases and J by 9 bases. DNA of the CDR3: TGTGCTAGTGGTTTCACGGGGGGACGAGGTGAGCAGTTCTTC. This translates into CASGFTGGRGEQFF. Full variable domain (missing parts from reference TRBV12-5 and TRBJ2-1): DARVTQTPRHKVTEMGQEVTMRCQPILGHNTVFWYRQTMMQGLELLAYFRNRAPLDDSGMPKDRFSAEMPDATLATLKIQPSEPRDSAVYFCASGFTGGRGEQFFGPGTRLTVL.